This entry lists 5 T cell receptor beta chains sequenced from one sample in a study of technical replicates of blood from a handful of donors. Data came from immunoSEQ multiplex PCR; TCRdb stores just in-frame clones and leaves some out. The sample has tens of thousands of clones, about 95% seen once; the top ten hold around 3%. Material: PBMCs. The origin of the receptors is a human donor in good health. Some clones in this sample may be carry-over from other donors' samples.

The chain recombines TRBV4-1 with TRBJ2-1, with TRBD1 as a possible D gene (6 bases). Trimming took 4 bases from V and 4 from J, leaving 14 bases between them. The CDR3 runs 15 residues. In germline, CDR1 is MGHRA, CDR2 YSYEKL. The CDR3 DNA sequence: TGCGCCAGCAGCCCAGACAGGCCTCTTTACAATGAGCAGTTCTTC. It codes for CASSPDRPLYNEQFF.

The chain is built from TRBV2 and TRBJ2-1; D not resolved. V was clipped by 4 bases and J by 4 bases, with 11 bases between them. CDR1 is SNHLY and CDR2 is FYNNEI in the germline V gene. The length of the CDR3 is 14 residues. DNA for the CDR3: TGTGCCAGCAGTGGGTCGGGTGGGTACAATGAGCAGTTCTTC. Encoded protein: CASSGSGGYNEQFF. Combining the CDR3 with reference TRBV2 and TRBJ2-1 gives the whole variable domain EPEVTQTPSHQVTQMGQEVILRCVPISNHLYFYWYRQILGQKVEFLVSFYNNEISEKSEIFDDQFSVERPDGSNFTLKIRSTKLEDSAMYFCASSGSGGYNEQFFGPGTRLTVL.

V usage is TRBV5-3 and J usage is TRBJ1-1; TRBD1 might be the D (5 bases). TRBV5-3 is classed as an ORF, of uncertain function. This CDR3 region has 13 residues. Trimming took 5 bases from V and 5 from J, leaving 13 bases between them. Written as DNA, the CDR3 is TGTGCCAGAAGGGTCCAGGGTGGTACTGAAGCTTTCTTT. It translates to CARRVQGGTEAFF.

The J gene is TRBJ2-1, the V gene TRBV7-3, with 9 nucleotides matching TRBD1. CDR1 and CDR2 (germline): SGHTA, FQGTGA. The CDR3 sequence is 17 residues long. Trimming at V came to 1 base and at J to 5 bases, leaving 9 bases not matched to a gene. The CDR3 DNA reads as TGTGCCAGCAGCTTAAGGTGGGGACAGGGCCAGAACAATGAGCAGTTCTTC. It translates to CASSLRWGQGQNNEQFF.

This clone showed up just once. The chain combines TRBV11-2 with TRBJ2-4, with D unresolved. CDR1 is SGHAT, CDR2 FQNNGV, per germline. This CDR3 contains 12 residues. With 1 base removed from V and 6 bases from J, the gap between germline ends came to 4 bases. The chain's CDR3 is CASSLAPNIQYF. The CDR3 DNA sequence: TGTGCCAGCAGCTTAGCTCCAAACATTCAGTACTTC. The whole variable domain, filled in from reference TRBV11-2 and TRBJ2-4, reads EAGVAQSPRYKIIEKRQSVAFWCNPISGHATLYWYQQILGQGPKLLIQFQNNGVVDDSQLPKDRFSAERLKGVDSTLKIQPAKLEDSAVYLCASSLAPNIQYFGAGTRLSVL.